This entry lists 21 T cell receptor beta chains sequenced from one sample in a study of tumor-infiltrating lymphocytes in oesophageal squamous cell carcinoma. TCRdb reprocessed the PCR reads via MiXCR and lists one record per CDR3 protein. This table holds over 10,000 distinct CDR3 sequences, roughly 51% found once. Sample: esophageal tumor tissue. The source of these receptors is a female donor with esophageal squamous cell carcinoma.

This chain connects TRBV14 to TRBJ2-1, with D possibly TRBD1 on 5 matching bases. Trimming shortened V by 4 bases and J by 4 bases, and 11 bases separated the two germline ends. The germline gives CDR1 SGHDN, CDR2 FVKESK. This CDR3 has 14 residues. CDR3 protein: CASSRLGQYNEQFF. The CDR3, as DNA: TGTGCCAGCAGCCGACTCGGACAATACAATGAGCAGTTCTTC.

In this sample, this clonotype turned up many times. The CDR3 coding sequence is TGTGCCAGCAGCTCACAGGGGTGGGTCAGAGAGACCCAGTACTTC. Its translation is CASSSQGWVRETQYF. The chain carries TRBV7-8 and TRBJ2-5; 7 bases are a match to TRBD1. CDR3 length: 15 residues. The V segment lost 4 bases and the J segment 4 bases; nucleotides outside the gene matches: 9. Germline V gene sequence: CDR1 SGHVS, CDR2 FQNEAQ.

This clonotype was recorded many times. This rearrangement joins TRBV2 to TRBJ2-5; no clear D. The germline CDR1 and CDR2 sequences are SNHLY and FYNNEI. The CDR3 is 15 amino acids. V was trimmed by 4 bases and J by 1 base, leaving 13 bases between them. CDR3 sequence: CASSVDSTGQETQYF. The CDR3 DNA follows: TGTGCCAGCAGTGTAGATTCGACTGGCCAAGAGACCCAGTACTTC.

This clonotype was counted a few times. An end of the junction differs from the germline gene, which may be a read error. This CDR3 is CASSYGVPHF. CDR3 in DNA: TGTGCCAGCAGTTACGGAGTCCCGCACTTC. The rearrangement links TRBV6-1 to TRBJ2-1; D is unclear. The CDR3 totals 10 residues. The germline V gene has CDR1 MNHNS and CDR2 SASEGT.

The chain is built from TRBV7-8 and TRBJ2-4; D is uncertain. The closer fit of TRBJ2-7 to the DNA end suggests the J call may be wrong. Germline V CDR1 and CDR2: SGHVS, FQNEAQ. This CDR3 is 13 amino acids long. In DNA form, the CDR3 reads TGTGCCAGCAGCTTAGTCCACGGTGCCGAGCAGTACTTC. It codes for CASSLVHGAEQYF.

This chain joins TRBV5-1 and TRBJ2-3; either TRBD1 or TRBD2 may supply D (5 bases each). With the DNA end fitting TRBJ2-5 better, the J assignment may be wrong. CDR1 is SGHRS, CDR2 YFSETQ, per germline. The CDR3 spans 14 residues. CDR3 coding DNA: TGCGCCAGCAGCTACCAGGGACGGAAGGAGACCCAGTACTTC. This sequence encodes CASSYQGRKETQYF.

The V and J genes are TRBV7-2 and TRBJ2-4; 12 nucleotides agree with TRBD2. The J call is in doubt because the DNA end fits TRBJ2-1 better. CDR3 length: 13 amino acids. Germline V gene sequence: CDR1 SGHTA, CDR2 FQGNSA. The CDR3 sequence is CASSLQTSGGQFF. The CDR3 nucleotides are TGTGCCAGCAGCTTACAGACTAGCGGGGGGCAGTTCTTC.

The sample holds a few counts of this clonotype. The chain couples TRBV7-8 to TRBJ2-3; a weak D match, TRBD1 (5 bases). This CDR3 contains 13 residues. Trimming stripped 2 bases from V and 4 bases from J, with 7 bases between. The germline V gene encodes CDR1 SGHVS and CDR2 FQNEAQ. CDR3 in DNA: TGTGCCAGCAGCTTAACAGGTTCAGATACGCAGTATTTT. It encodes CASSLTGSDTQYF.

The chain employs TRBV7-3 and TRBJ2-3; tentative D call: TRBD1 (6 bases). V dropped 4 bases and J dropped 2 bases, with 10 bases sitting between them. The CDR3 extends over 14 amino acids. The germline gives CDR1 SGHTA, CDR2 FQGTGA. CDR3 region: CASSSNRDTDTQYF. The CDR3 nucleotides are TGTGCCAGCAGCTCCAACAGGGACACAGATACGCAGTATTTT.

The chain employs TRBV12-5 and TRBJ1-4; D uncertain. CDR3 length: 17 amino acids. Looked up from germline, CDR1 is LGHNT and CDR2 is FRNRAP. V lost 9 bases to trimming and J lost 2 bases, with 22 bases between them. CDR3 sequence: CASPWRSQAVTNEKLFF. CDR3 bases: TGTGCTAGCCCATGGCGGAGCCAGGCGGTCACTAATGAAAAACTGTTTTTT. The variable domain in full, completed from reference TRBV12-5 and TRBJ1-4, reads DARVTQTPRHKVTEMGQEVTMRCQPILGHNTVFWYRQTMMQGLELLAYFRNRAPLDDSGMPKDRFSAEMPDATLATLKIQPSEPRDSAVYFCASPWRSQAVTNEKLFFGSGTQLSVL.

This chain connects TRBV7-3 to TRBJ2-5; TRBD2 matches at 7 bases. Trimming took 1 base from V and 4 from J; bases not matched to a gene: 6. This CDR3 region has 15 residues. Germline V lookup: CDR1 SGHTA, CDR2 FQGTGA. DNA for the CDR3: TGTGCCAGCAGCTTAAGGGGGGGGATTCGAGAGACCCAGTACTTC. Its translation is CASSLRGGIRETQYF.

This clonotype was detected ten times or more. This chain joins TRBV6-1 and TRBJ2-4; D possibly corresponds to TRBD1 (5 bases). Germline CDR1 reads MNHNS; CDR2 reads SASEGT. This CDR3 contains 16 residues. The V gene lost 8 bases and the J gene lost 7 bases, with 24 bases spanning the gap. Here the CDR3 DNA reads TGTGCCAGCCAGGGTGCGACACAAATCGACACGAACATTCAGTACTTC. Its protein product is CASQGATQIDTNIQYF.

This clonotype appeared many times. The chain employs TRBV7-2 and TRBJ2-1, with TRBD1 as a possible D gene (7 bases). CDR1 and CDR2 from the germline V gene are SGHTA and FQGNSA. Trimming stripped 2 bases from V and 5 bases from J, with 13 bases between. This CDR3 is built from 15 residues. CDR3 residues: CASSLKTGRHNEQFF. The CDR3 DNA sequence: TGTGCCAGCAGCTTAAAGACAGGGAGGCACAATGAGCAGTTCTTC.

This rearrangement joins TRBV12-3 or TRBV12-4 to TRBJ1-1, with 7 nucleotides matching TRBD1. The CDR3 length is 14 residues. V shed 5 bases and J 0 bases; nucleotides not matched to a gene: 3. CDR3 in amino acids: CASSDRDLNTEAFF. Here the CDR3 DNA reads TGTGCCAGCAGTGACAGGGACTTGAACACTGAAGCTTTCTTT.

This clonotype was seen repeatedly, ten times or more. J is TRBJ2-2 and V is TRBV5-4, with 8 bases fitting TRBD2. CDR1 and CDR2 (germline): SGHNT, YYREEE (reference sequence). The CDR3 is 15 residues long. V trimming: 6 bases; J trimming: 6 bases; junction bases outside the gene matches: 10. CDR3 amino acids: CASKERAGESGELFF. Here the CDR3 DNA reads TGTGCCAGCAAAGAAAGAGCGGGAGAGTCCGGGGAGCTGTTTTTT.

CDR3 amino acids: CASSLNAGTSYNEQYF. The DNA of the CDR3 is TGTGCCAGCAGCTTAAACGCGGGGACATCCTACAATGAGCAGTACTTC. The rearrangement links TRBV7-2 to TRBJ2-6; D is tentatively TRBD1 or TRBD2 (6 bases each). Gene TRBJ2-7 matches the end of the DNA better, so the J call may be wrong. The CDR3 extends over 16 amino acids. Germline V gene data show CDR1 as SGHTA and CDR2 as FQGNSA.

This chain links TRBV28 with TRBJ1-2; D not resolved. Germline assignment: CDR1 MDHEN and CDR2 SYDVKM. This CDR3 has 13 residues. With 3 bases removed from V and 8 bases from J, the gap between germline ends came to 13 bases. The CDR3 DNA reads TGTGCCAGCAGTTTGTATCAGCTGACCGGCTACACCTTC. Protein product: CASSLYQLTGYTF.

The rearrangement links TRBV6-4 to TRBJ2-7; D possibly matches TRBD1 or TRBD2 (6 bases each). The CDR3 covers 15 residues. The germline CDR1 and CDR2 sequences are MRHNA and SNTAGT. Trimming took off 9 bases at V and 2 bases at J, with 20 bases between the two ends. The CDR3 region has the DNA TGTGCCAGTAATCGTGGGGGGCGCTTACCCTACGAGCAGTACTTC. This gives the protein CASNRGGRLPYEQYF.

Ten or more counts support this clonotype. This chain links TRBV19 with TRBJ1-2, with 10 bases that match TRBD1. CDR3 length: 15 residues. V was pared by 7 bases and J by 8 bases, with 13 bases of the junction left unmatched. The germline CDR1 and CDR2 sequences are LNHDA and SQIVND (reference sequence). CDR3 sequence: CASTPPRQGAGGYTF. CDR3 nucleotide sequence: TGTGCCAGTACCCCTCCCAGACAGGGGGCCGGGGGCTACACCTTC.

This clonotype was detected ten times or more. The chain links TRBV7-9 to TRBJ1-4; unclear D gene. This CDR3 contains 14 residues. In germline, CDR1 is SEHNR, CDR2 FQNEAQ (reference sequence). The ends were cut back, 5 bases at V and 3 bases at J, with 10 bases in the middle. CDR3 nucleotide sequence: TGTGCCAGCAGCCGGCCGGCTTCTAATGAAAAACTGTTTTTT. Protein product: CASSRPASNEKLFF.

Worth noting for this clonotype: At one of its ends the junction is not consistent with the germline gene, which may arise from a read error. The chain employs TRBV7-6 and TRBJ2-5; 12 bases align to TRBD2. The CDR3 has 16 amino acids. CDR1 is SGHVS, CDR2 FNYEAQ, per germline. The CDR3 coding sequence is TGTGCTAGCAGCCCGGGGACTAGCGGGTTCCAAGAGACCCAGTACTTC. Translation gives CASSPGTSGFQETQYF.